A selection of T cell receptor beta chains follows, all from one sample in a study of shared clonotypes between healthy human individuals. The table came from immunoSEQ multiplex PCR; TCRdb's copy has only in-frame clones and leaves some out. The table has 2 million to 3 million clones, roughly 93% seen once. The sequenced sample was naive CD4+ T cells from PBMCs. The receptors were gathered from a man younger than 35 in good health. Some clones in this sample may be carry-over from other donors' samples. CDR3s include the opening cysteine and the closing phenylalanine or tryptophan. The D gene is left open where the match is weak.

CDR3 | DNA | J | length | D | V
CASSDLRTGTYGYTF | TGTGCCAGCAGCGACCTTCGAACAGGAACTTATGGCTACACCTTC | TRBJ1-2 | 15 | NA | TRBV9
CASSPSLGLAANTGELFF | TGTGCCAGCAGCCCGAGCCTGGGACTAGCGGCCAACACCGGGGAGCTGTTTTTT | TRBJ2-2 | 18 | TRBD2 | TRBV7-2
CASSPPKGLGVGEEQFF | TGCGCCAGCAGCCCACCAAAGGGACTAGGGGTGGGGGAGGAGCAGTTCTTC | TRBJ2-1 | 17 | TRBD2 | TRBV4-1
CASSDWLREGFTGELFF | TGTGCCAGCAGTGATTGGCTACGGGAGGGGTTCACCGGGGAGCTGTTTTTT | TRBJ2-2 | 17 | TRBD2 | TRBV6-1
CASSLDPTGVDEQFF | TGCGCCAGCAGCTTGGATCCTACAGGGGTAGATGAGCAGTTCTTC | TRBJ2-1 | 15 | TRBD1 | TRBV5-1
CASSDLIAFF | TGTGCCAGCAGTGATTTAATAGCTTTCTTT | TRBJ1-1 | 10 | NA | TRBV6-1
CASSSGTGAVSEQYF | TGTGCCAGCAGCTCCGGGACAGGGGCTGTGTCGGAGCAGTACTTC | TRBJ2-7 | 15 | TRBD1 | TRBV5-6
CASSPGTSDNEQFF | TGCGCCAGCAGCCCAGGGACTAGCGACAATGAGCAGTTCTTC | TRBJ2-1 | 14 | TRBD2 | TRBV5-1
CASSEGVTHNEQFF | TGTGCCAGCAGTGAGGGGGTAACACACAATGAGCAGTTCTTC | TRBJ2-1 | 14 | NA | TRBV2
CASSLGGTVYGYTF | TGTGCCAGCAGCTTAGGAGGGACAGTTTATGGCTACACCTTC | TRBJ1-2 | 14 | TRBD1 | TRBV7-2